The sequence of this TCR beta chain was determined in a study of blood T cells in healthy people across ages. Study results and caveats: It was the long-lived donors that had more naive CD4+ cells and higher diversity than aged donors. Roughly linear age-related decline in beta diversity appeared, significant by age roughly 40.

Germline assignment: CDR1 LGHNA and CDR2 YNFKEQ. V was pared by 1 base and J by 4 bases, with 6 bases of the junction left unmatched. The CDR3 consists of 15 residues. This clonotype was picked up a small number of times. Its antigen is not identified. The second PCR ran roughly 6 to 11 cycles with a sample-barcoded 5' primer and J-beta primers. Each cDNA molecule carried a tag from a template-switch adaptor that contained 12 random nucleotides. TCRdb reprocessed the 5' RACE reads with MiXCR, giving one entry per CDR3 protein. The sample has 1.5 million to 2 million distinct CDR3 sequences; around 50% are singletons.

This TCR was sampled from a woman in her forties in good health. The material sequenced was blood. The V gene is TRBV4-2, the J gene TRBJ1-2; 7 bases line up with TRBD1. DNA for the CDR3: TGTGCCAGCAGCCAAGGACAGGGAGTAGTCTATGGCTACACCTTC. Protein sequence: CASSQGQGVVYGYTF.